The clone carrying this T cell receptor (beta chain) came up a few times. Its target is unknown. The sample comes from a study of T cells in localized non-small cell lung cancer. Study-wide points: Sequencing was limited to one tumor region, leaving the possibility of heterogeneity open. Of the top 100 tumor clones, median about 56 were in adjacent lung, some 30 among its top 100.

Between the trimmed V and J ends, which lost 2 bases and 3 bases, there was a span of 7 bases. The CDR3 has 13 residues. Germline V gene lookup returns CDR1 SGHTA and CDR2 FQGNSA. Profiled with immunoSEQ multiplex PCR; TCRdb holds only in-frame clones, not every one. Of about 52,000 clones listed, about three quarters were seen once; the top ten hold roughly 4.9%. This specimen consisted of PBMCs, obtained before any cancer treatment. The chain links TRBV7-2 to TRBJ1-2; no clear D. This TCR came from a woman aged 35-70 years with stage II lung adenocarcinoma. The CDR3 region is CASSLYADYGYTF. In DNA, the CDR3 is TGTGCCAGCAGCTTATACGCGGACTATGGCTACACCTTC.